This TCR beta chain originates from a study of blood T cells in healthy people across ages (dated by TCRdb to the mid-2010s). At the level of the whole study: In model experiments, template switching captured roughly one uniquely barcoded TCR beta cDNA molecule for every two T cells. The donors were divided into four age groups: young (average roughly 17 years), middle-aged (over 35), aged (roughly 66) and long-lived (82). To avoid experimental bias, donors of different ages were randomly spread across the sequencing lanes. Age-related changes in TCR beta repertoire diversity were measured in the study by deep sequencing normalized with unique cDNA molecular identifiers. The study analyzed two additional independent replicas of 1 million unique cDNA reads from the same blood draw for two donors, one aged 18 to 29 and one aged 80 or older. Findings and caveats that apply to the study as a whole: There was a strong correlation between observed TCR beta diversity and the percentage of naive T cells measured by flow cytometry. Compared with the aged group, more naive CD4+ T cells, fewer expanded clones and increased TCR diversity were shown by the long-lived group, suggesting age selection. Observed TCR beta diversity per million T cells fell roughly linearly with age, and a significant reduction was already apparent by age about 43. Estimates of total diversity based on one million sequenced T cells were regarded as lower bounds and as underestimates. Conclusive comparison of naive and antigen-experienced compartments was prevented by the profiling of bulk unsorted PBMCs. The CMV infection status of donors was not known, potentially confounding age-related changes in expanded clonotypes.

Library generation was performed with 5' RACE. Sequencing instrument: Illumina HiSeq 2500. A second PCR of roughly 7 to 12 cycles was performed with a sample-barcoded 5' primer and a J-beta primer mix. A unique molecular identifier was introduced onto each TCR beta cDNA molecule by a template-switch 5' adaptor carrying 12 random nucleotides. Each sample yielded at least 2.5 million CDR3-containing paired-end reads. First-strand cDNA was synthesized from all RNA with the Mint cDNA synthesis kit, primed by a TRBC-specific oligonucleotide. All cDNA was treated with uracil-DNA glycosylase and then went through a first 18-cycle PCR with the universal primers M1SS and BC2_uni_R. As for the original processing: Normalization of each sample was performed by random selection of 1 million high-quality reads, each carrying a distinct molecular identifier. Instead of being binned into consensus sequences, reads that shared molecular identifiers were thrown out. MiTCR, set to a Q25 quality threshold and the strictest error-elimination algorithm, was used for CDR3 identification, clonotype clustering and error correction. A nonparametric unseen species model with Euler transformation was used to estimate a lower bound on total TCR beta diversity. TCRdb itself trimmed the public reads at Q25 with fastp, ran MiXCR and retained productive beta chains. Merged by CDR3 protein, the rows form single entries marked with the most common genes and DNA. The V and J calls and clone size are TCRdb's, not the authors'. The sample contains 660,000 or so distinct CDR3 sequences, 58% of them found a single time. The ten largest make up approximately 40% of the sample.

Donors were 30 to 45 systemically healthy Caucasian individuals from Russia aged roughly 6 to 95 years. Around 9.9 milliliters of peripheral blood were collected from each donor into EDTA-treated Vacutainer tubes. PBMCs were isolated by Ficoll-Paque density-gradient centrifugation, with at least 6 million obtained per sample. Trizol reagent was used to extract total RNA from PBMCs, with at least 6 micrograms per sample. The percentages of naive CD45RAhigh/CD27high T cells were determined by flow cytometry on a PBMC aliquot from every donor. CDR1 is given as LNHDA and CDR2 as SQIVND, both from the germline V gene (reference sequence). Spanning cysteine to phenylalanine, the CDR3 consists of 14 amino acids. The only DNA kept is the CDR3, 42 bases in frame from the first base. Between the V and J ends, shortened by 2 bases and 1 base respectively, the junction contains 5 bases. Notes on this clonotype: Its antigen specificity is not known. Base qualities are not provided; no much larger clone lies one nucleotide away.

The chain links TRBV19 with TRBJ2-2; the D gene cannot be named for sure. This TCR was sampled from a man in his sixties in good health. The sequenced material came from blood. The CDR3 loop reads CASSIRWNTGELFF. The DNA sequence is given as TGTGCCAGTAGTATAAGGTGGAACACCGGGGAGCTGTTTTTT.